These T cell receptor beta chains were read from a single sample in a study of molecular identifiers for immune sequencing clone quantification. TCRdb itself ran the PCR reads through MiXCR, one entry per CDR3 protein. The sample carries more than 450,000 distinct CDR3 sequences, about a quarter recorded once. The sample taken for sequencing was naive CD8+ T cells from blood, with Jurkat cell RNA spiked in. These receptors originate from a human donor in good health. Some libraries in this study had Jurkat cell RNA spiked in. The conserved cysteine and the conserved F or W are not part of the CDR3 here. Fields, in order: V gene, CDR3 protein.

TRBV7-8	ASSPPGTSGEETQY
TRBV19	AGNNKGPTNYGYT
TRBV10-3	AIRGIRNGNTEAF
TRBV12-5	ASGFPSSGGPTDTQY
TRBV4-1	ASSRYKNTGELF
TRBV19	ASSTPGQPLAYTDTQY
TRBV30	AWEPGLADTQVRNEQF
TRBV7-8	ASSPPSQTGHCSDTQY
TRBV6-2/TRBV6-3	ASSSYPADTQY
TRBV2	ASSEGSGTEAF
TRBV7-8	ASRDFDGIMNTEAF
TRBV7-6	ASSLKSGDLSGANVLT
TRBV10-2	ASSTGTQEAQY
TRBV5-6	ASSYKLAAETQY
TRBV27	ASSLYRDRGEKLF
TRBV7-9	ASSLGPTGELF
TRBV7-8	ASSYGQEDSTDTQY
TRBV3-1	ASSRGLAGLLPYEQY
TRBV19	AGSLAGGGDTGELF
TRBV2	ASPTGTGGWNEQF
TRBV9	ASSPTGDISNQPQH
TRBV7-9	ASSPLGTGFKDTQY
TRBV7-8	ASSLEDPGVLTDTQY
TRBV13	ASRAGVADPSTDTQY
TRBV7-2	ASSLSGSLETQY
TRBV11-2	ASSHGVQAAYEQY
TRBV14	ASSQNAGAPGDEQY
TRBV12-3/TRBV12-4	ASSHPVDTSNTGELF
TRBV5-6	ASSSWTKGNSPLH
TRBV6-6	ASKHTGGGEPQY
TRBV29-1	SVEERGNYNEQF
TRBV5-1	ASSLIMTGFYGYT
TRBV19	ASSPGTRGTDTQY
TRBV29-1	SFIRRDTGELF
TRBV28	ASSLDWAGSNTGELF
TRBV4-3	ASSQETGNVQTQY
TRBV6-5	ASRPLRGRERSYEQY
TRBV6-5	ASSSTSYRTPGQGYEQY
TRBV7-9	ASSPRTATEQY
TRBV9	ASSVGLAGGLADTQY
TRBV28	ASSFNTFSFYNSPLH
TRBV9	ASSPGSGYT
TRBV7-9	ASSRQREGSGNTIY
TRBV5-5	ASSWTAFSEAF
TRBV2	ASSEASDSGEQF
TRBV13	ASCLGLASNEQF
TRBV7-2	ASSFPVGQGTDTQY
TRBV11-2	ASSFMTGAGYT
TRBV7-6	ASSLVAQGMDMQY
TRBV20-1	SASPTIGTEL
TRBV4-1	ASSRRAGRDEAL
TRBV19	ASSIAGTGIHEQY
TRBV19	ASSINGNQPQH
TRBV28	ASSPERRLAKNIQY
TRBV4-3	ASSQENRGNYEQY
TRBV11-2	ASSLTNRQETQY
TRBV5-6	ASSSKGMNTEAF
TRBV4-3	ASSQGGRPDVQY
TRBV29-1	SVGGTGEENEQF
TRBV7-2	ASLEGEDSPLH